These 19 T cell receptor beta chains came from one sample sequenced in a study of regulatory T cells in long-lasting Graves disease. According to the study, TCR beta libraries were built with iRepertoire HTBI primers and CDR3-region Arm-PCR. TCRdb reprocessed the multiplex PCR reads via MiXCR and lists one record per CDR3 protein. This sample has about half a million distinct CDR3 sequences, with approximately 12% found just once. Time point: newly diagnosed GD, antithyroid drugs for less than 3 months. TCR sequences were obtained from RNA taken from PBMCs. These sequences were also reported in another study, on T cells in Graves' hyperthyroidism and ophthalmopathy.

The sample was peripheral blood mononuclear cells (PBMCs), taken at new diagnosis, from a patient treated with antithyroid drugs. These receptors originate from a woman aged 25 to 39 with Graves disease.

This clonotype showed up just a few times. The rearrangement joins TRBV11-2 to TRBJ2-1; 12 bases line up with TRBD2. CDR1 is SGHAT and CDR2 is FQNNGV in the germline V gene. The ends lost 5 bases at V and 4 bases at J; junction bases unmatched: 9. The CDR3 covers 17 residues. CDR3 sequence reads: CASSPGGTSGFYNEQFF. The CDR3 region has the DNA TGTGCCAGCAGCCCTGGGGGGACTAGCGGGTTTTACAATGAGCAGTTCTTC.

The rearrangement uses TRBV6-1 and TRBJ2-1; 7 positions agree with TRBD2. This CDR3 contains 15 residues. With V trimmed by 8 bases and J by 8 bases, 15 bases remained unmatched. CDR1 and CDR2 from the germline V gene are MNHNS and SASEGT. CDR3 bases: TGTGCCAGCCGGACTAGGGGAAGACGGAGGGATGAGCAGTTCTTC. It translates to CASRTRGRRRDEQFF.

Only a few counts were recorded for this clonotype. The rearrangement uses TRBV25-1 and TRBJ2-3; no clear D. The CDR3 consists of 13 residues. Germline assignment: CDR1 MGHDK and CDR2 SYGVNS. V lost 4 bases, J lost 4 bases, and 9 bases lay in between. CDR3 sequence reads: CASSARTADTQYF. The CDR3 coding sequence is TGTGCCAGCAGTGCAAGAACCGCAGATACGCAGTATTTT. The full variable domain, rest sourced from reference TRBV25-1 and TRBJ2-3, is EADIYQTPRYLVIGTGKKITLECSQTMGHDKMYWYQQDPGMELHLIHYSYGVNSTEKGDLSSESTVSRIRTEHFPLTLESARPSHTSQYLCASSARTADTQYFGPGTRLTVL.

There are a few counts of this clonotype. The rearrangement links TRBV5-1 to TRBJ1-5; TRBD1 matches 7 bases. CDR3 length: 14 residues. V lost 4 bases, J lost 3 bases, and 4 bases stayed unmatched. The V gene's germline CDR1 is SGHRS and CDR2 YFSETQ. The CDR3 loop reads CASSEQGPNQPQHF. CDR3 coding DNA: TGCGCCAGCAGCGAACAGGGGCCCAATCAGCCCCAGCATTTT.

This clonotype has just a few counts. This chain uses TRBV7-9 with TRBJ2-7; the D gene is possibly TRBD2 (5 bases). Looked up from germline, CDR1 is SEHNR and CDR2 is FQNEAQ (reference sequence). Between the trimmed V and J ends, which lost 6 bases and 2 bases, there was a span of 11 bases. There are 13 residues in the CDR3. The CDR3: CASSSSGAYEQYF. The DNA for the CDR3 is TGTGCCAGCAGTTCCAGCGGAGCCTACGAGCAGTACTTC.

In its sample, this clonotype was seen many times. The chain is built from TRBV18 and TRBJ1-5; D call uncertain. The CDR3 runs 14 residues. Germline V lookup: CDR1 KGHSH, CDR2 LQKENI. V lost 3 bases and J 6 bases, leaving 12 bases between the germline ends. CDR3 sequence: CASSPRRDAQPQHF. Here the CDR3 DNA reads TGTGCCAGCTCACCCCGAAGGGATGCTCAGCCCCAGCATTTT.

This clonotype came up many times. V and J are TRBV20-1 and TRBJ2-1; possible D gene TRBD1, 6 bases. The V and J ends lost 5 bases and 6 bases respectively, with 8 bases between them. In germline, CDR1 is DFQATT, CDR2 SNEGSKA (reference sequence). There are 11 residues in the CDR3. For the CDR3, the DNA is TGCAGTGCTCCCAGGGGCAATGAGCAGTTCTTC. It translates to CSAPRGNEQFF.

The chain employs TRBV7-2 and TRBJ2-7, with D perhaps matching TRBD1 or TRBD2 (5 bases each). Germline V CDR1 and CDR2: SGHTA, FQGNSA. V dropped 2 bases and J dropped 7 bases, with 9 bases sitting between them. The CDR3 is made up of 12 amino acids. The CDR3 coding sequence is TGTGCCAGCAGCTTAAGAGAGGGGGAGCAGTACTTC. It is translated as CASSLREGEQYF.

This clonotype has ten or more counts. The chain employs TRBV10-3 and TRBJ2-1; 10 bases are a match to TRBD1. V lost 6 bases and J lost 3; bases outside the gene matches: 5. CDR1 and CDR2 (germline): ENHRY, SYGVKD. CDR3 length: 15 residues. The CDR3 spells CAISQGQGYYNEQFF. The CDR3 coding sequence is TGTGCCATCAGCCAGGGACAGGGGTACTACAATGAGCAGTTCTTC.

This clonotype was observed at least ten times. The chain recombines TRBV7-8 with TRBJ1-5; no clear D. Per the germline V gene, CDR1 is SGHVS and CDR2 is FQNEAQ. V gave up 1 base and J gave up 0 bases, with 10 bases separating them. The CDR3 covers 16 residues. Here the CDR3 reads CASSLGAIYSNQPQHF. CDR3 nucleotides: TGTGCCAGCAGCTTAGGGGCTATCTATAGCAATCAGCCCCAGCATTTT.

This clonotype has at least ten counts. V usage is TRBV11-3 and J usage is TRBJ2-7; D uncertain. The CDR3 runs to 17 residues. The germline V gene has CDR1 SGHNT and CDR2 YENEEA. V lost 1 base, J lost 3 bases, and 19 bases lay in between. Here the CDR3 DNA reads TGTGCCAGCAGCTTAGTCGTGTTAGGCAGCCAGAACTACGAGCAGTACTTC. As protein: CASSLVVLGSQNYEQYF. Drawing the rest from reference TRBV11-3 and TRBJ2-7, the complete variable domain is EAGVVQSPRYKIIEKKQPVAFWCNPISGHNTLYWYLQNLGQGPELLIRYENEEAVDDSQLPKDRFSAERLKGVDSTLKIQPAELGDSAVYLCASSLVVLGSQNYEQYFGPGTRLTVT.

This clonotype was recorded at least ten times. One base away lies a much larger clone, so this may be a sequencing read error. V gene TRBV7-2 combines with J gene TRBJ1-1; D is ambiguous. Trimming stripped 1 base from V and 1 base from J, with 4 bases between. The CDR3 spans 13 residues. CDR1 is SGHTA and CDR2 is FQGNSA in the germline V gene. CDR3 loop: CASSLDANTEAFF. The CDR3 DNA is TGTGCCAGCAGCTTAGATGCGAACACTGAAGCTTTCTTT.

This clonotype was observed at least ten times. As DNA, the CDR3 is TGTGCCAGCAGCCCCGTCGGGGGCTCAACTAATGAAAAACTGTTTTTT. The encoded protein is CASSPVGGSTNEKLFF. This rearrangement joins TRBV7-9 to TRBJ1-4; D possibly corresponds to TRBD1 (6 bases). CDR3 length equals 16 residues. V lost 5 bases and J lost 0, with 13 bases in between. CDR1 is SEHNR and CDR2 is FQNEAQ in the germline V gene (reference sequence).

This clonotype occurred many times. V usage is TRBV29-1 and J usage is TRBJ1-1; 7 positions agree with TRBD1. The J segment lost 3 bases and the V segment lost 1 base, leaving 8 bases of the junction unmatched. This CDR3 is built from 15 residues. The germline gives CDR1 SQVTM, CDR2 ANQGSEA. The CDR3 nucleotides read TGCAGCGTTGAAGGTGCCAGGGGGGGGTACACTGAAGCTTTCTTT. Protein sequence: CSVEGARGGYTEAFF.

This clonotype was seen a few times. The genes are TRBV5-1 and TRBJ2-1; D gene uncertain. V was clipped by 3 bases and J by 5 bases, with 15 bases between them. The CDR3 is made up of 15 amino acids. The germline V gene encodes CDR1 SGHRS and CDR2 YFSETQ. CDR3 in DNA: TGCGCCAGCAGCTCGACCGGCGGCTCTCACAATGAGCAGTTCTTC. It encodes CASSSTGGSHNEQFF.

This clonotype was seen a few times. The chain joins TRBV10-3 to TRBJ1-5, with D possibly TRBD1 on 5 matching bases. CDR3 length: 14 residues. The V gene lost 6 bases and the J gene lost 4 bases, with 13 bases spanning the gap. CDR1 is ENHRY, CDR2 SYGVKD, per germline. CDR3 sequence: CAIRGERSNQPQHF. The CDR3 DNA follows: TGTGCCATCAGGGGGGAGAGATCGAATCAGCCCCAGCATTTT.

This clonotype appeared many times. The CDR3: CASSTVPDMNTEAFF. The CDR3 coding sequence is TGTGCCAGTAGTACAGTCCCCGATATGAACACTGAAGCTTTCTTT. The V gene is TRBV19, the J gene TRBJ1-1; D is undetermined. Germline-derived CDR1 and CDR2 are LNHDA and SQIVND (reference sequence). The CDR3 totals 15 residues. The V gene lost 4 bases and the J gene lost 0 bases, with 12 bases spanning the gap.

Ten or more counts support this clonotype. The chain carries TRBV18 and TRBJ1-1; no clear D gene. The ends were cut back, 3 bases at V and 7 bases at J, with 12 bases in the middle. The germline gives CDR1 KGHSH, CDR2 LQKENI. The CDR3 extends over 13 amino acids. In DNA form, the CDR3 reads TGTGCCAGCTCACCGGGTCAGGACCGTGAAGCTTTCTTT. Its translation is CASSPGQDREAFF.

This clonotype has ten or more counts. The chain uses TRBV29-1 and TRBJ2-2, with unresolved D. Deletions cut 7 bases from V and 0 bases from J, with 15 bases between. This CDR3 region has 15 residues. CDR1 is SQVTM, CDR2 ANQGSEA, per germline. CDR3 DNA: TGCAGCGCCGAGAAGGGATCCTCGAACACCGGGGAGCTGTTTTTT. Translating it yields CSAEKGSSNTGELFF.